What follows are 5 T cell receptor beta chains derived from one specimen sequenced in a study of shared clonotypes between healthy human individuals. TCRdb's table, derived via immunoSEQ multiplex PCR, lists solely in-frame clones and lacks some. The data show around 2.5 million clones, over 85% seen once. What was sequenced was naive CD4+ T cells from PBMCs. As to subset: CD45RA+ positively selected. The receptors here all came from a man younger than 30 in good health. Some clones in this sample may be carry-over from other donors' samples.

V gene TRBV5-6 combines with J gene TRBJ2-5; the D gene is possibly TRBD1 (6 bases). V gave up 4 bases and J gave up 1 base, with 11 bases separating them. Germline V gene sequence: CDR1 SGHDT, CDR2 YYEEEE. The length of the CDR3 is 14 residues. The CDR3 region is CASSHTGLQETQYF. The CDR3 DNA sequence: TGTGCCAGCAGCCACACAGGGCTCCAAGAGACCCAGTACTTC.

The CDR3 sequence is CASSQDQRGYSGANVLTF. In nucleotides, the CDR3 is TGCGCCAGCAGCCAAGATCAGCGGGGTTACTCTGGGGCCAACGTCCTGACTTTC. This sequence joins TRBV4-3 and TRBJ2-6; 7 bases are a match to TRBD2. This CDR3 comprises 18 residues. CDR1 is LGHNA and CDR2 is YSLEER in the germline V gene. V gave up 0 bases and J gave up 0 bases; unmatched junction bases: 5.

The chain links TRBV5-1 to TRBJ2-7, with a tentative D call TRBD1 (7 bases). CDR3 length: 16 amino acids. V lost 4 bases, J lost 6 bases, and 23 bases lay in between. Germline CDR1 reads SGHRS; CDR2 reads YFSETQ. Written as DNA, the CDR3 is TGCGCCAGCAGCCCATGGGGTGGAGGGGGCGCGGGCGAGCAGTACTTC. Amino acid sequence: CASSPWGGGGAGEQYF. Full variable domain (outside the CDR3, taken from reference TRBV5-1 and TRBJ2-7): KAGVTQTPRYLIKTRGQQVTLSCSPISGHRSVSWYQQTPGQGLQFLFEYFSETQRNKGNFPGRFSGRQFSNSRSEMNVSTLELGDSALYLCASSPWGGGGAGEQYFGPGTRLTVT.

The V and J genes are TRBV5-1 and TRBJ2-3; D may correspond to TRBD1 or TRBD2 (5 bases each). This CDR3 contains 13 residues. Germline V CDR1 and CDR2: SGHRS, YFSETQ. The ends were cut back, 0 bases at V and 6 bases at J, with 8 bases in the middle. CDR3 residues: CASSLGREDTQYF. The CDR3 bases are TGCGCCAGCAGCTTGGGCAGGGAGGATACGCAGTATTTT.

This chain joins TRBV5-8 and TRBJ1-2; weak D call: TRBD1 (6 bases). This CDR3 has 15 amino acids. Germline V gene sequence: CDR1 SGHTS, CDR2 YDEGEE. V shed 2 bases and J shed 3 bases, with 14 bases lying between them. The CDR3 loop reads CASSLIQGFDYGYTF. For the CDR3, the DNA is TGTGCCAGCAGCTTAATACAGGGTTTTGACTATGGCTACACCTTC.